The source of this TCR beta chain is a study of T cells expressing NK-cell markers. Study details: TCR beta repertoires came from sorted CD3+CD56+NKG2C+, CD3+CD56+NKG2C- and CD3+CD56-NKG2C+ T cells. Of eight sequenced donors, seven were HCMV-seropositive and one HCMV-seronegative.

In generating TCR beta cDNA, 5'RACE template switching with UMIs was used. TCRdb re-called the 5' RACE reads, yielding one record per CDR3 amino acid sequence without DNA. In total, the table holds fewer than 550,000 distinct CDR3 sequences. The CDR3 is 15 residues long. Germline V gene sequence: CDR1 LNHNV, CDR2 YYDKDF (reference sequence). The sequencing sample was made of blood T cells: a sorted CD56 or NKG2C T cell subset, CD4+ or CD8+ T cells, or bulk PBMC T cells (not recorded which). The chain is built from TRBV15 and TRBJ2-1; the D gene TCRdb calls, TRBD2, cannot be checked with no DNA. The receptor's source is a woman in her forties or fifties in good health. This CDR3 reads CATSPTSGRRSEQFF. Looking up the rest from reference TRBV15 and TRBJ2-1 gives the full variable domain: DAMVIQNPRYQVTQFGKPVTLSCSQTLNHNVMYWYQQKSSQAPKLLFHYYDKDFNNEADTPDNFQSRRPNTSFCFLDIRSPGLGDTAMYLCATSPTSGRRSEQFFGPGTRLTVL.